This TCR beta chain stems from a study of blood T cell repertoires in COVID-19. In the study overall: Material from acute and convalescent COVID-19 was sourced from the United States, Italy and Spain. The cDNA or gDNA used as material had been derived from T cells, B-cell-depleted T cells, or PBMCs.

As processed by the authors: Nucleated cell counts were estimated from reference gene primer amplification. TCRdb's table, derived via immunoSEQ multiplex PCR, lists solely in-frame clones and lacks some. V, J and clone size are those of that table, while D and trimming were read from the DNA. The sample has roughly 110,000 clones; around 89% are singletons. The CDR3 totals 19 residues. Germline-derived CDR1 and CDR2 are LNHDA and SQIVND (reference sequence). V shed 2 bases, J shed 4 bases, and the junction held 14 bases outside the gene matches. The table lists this clone with a count of one. The sample comprised peripheral blood. This clonotype was sampled from a human donor with acute or convalescent COVID-19. The donor label of this sample is uncertain. The chain recombines TRBV19 with TRBJ2-2; 9 bases are a match to TRBD2. The CDR3 DNA reads TGTGCCAGTAGTATACGGGGTAGCGGGAGCCTCGGCGGCACCGGGGAGCTGTTTTTT. This translates into CASSIRGSGSLGGTGELFF.